This is a list of T cell receptor beta chains from one sample in a study of beta chain features in type 1 diabetes. The repertoire was sequenced with immunoSEQ multiplex PCR; TCRdb's copy has only in-frame clones and lacks some. The top ten clones hold roughly 0.74% of a sample with some 140,000 clones, about a tenth of them seen once. Sequencing was done on a sample of central memory CD4+ T cells from blood. The origin of the receptors is a man between 18 and 29 years old in good health. Each CDR3 is given with its conserved first and last residue. D genes are given only for firm matches. Clone size is stated in some rows and not others, as once, few, many or a class when expanded.

d_gene,len,v_gene,abundance,j_gene,CDR3aa,CDR3nt
TRBD2,19,TRBV7-2,few,TRBJ2-5,CASSPRAGLAFPYQETQYF,TGTGCCAGCAGCCCAAGGGCCGGACTAGCTTTTCCGTACCAAGAGACCCAGTACTTC
TRBD1,14,TRBV28,few,TRBJ1-2,CASTPRDRTNGYTF,TGTGCCAGTACTCCACGGGACAGGACCAATGGCTACACCTTC
NA,15,TRBV6-6,NA,TRBJ2-3,CASSYFGGDTDTQYF,TGTGCCAGCAGTTACTTCGGAGGGGACACAGATACGCAGTATTTT
TRBD1,17,TRBV19,NA,TRBJ2-1,CASSIFGTGSSYNEQFF,TGTGCCAGTAGTATCTTCGGGACAGGGAGCTCCTACAATGAGCAGTTCTTC
NA,15,TRBV19,few,TRBJ1-5,CASSIRGSSNQPQHF,TGTGCCAGTAGTATAAGAGGGTCTAGCAATCAGCCCCAGCATTTT
NA,12,TRBV6-1,few,TRBJ2-3,CASSETRDTQYF,TGTGCCAGCAGTGAAACAAGAGATACGCAGTATTTT
NA,15,TRBV5-5,NA,TRBJ1-1,CASSPGGGQNTEAFF,TGTGCCAGCAGCCCTGGCGGGGGACAGAACACTGAAGCTTTCTTT
TRBD1,13,TRBV2,NA,TRBJ1-2,CASVGTGSGGYTF,TGTGCCAGCGTCGGGACAGGGTCTGGTGGCTACACCTTC
NA,13,TRBV7-2,few,TRBJ2-3,CASSYVSTDTQYF,TGTGCCAGCTCGTATGTGAGCACAGATACGCAGTATTTT
TRBD1,14,TRBV27,NA,TRBJ2-7,CASGRTGGPYEQYF,TGTGCCAGCGGAAGAACAGGGGGCCCATACGAGCAGTACTTC
NA,15,TRBV11-3,few,TRBJ2-2,CASSPHGGNTGELFF,TGTGCCAGCAGCCCCCACGGCGGTAACACCGGGGAGCTGTTTTTT
NA,14,TRBV2,few,TRBJ2-1,CASSDARGAGEQFF,TGTGCCAGCAGTGATGCTAGAGGAGCCGGTGAGCAGTTCTTC
TRBD2,15,TRBV28,NA,TRBJ2-5,CASSLPSGVQETQYF,TGTGCCAGCAGTTTGCCTAGCGGAGTCCAAGAGACCCAGTACTTC
TRBD1,15,TRBV6-6,NA,TRBJ1-4,CASSHSRTGREKLFF,TGTGCCAGCAGTCACTCTCGGACAGGGCGGGAAAAACTGTTTTTT
NA,12,TRBV29-1,many,TRBJ2-5,CSVRRGAETQYF,TGCAGCGTCCGACGGGGGGCTGAGACCCAGTACTTC
TRBD1,16,TRBV7-2,NA,TRBJ1-5,CASSLAGQASRQPQHF,TGTGCCAGCAGCTTAGCGGGACAGGCTAGTCGGCAGCCCCAGCATTTT
NA,17,TRBV4-3,many,TRBJ2-2,CASSQDVRAANTGELFF,TGCGCCAGCAGCCAAGATGTCAGGGCCGCGAACACCGGGGAGCTGTTTTTT
TRBD2,17,TRBV2,few,TRBJ2-2,CASTKGLAGGSTGELFF,TGTGCCAGCACAAAGGGGCTAGCGGGGGGAAGCACCGGGGAGCTGTTTTTT
NA,17,TRBV25-1,few,TRBJ1-1,CASSRGDGVTMNTEAFF,TGTGCCAGCAGTCGGGGTGACGGTGTTACTATGAACACTGAAGCTTTCTTT
NA,12,TRBV28,few,TRBJ2-7,CASSLSSYEQYF,TGTGCCAGCAGCCTAAGCTCCTACGAGCAGTACTTC
TRBD2,15,TRBV9,few,TRBJ2-3,CASSVTGGTPDTQYF,TGTGCCAGCAGTGTAACCGGGGGGACCCCAGATACGCAGTATTTT
NA,14,TRBV6-6,NA,TRBJ1-4,CASSSEGVGEKLFF,TGTGCCAGCAGTTCCGAGGGGGTGGGCGAAAAACTGTTTTTT
TRBD1,15,TRBV5-6,few,TRBJ1-6,CASSLGGTANSPLHF,TGTGCCAGCAGCTTGGGGGGGACAGCCAATTCACCCCTCCACTTT
TRBD1,17,TRBV5-6,many,TRBJ2-5,CASSLGPDRGGQETQYF,TGTGCCAGCAGCTTGGGCCCTGACAGGGGAGGACAAGAGACCCAGTACTTC
NA,12,TRBV4-2,NA,TRBJ2-7,CASSSLDYEQYF,TGTGCCAGCAGCTCCCTAGACTACGAGCAGTACTTC
NA,17,TRBV7-2,few,TRBJ2-3,CASSFGFGRGGVDTQYF,TGTGCCAGCAGCTTCGGGTTCGGGCGCGGGGGCGTAGATACGCAGTATTTT
NA,15,TRBV7-7,NA,TRBJ2-2,CASSADRPNTGELFF,TGTGCCAGCAGCGCAGACAGGCCAAACACCGGGGAGCTGTTTTTT
NA,10,TRBV30,NA,TRBJ1-1,CAWSQGKAFF,TGTGCCTGGAGCCAGGGCAAAGCTTTCTTT
NA,12,TRBV15,few,TRBJ1-1,CATSRDGTEAFF,TGTGCCACCAGCAGAGATGGTACAGAAGCTTTCTTT
TRBD2,16,TRBV7-2,NA,TRBJ2-1,CASSYISGGAGNEQFF,TGTGCCAGCAGCTACATTAGCGGGGGGGCCGGTAATGAGCAGTTCTTC
TRBD2,19,TRBV7-2,NA,TRBJ2-3,CASSRQLAGGQDAVDTQYF,TGTGCCAGCAGCCGACAACTAGCGGGGGGGCAGGATGCAGTAGATACGCAGTATTTT
NA,14,TRBV28,few,TRBJ1-4,CASSLQGWSEKLFF,TGTGCCAGCAGTTTACAGGGCTGGTCAGAAAAACTGTTTTTT
TRBD1,15,TRBV18,few,TRBJ2-3,CASSLPDRGTDTQYF,TGTGCCAGCTCACTTCCGGACAGGGGCACAGATACGCAGTATTTT
NA,14,TRBV6-6,NA,TRBJ2-1,CASSYGGSYNEQFF,TGTGCCAGCAGTTACGGCGGATCCTACAATGAGCAGTTCTTC
NA,14,TRBV19,few,TRBJ2-7,CASSYQGLTYEQYF,TGTGCCAGCTCGTACCAGGGGTTGACCTACGAGCAGTACTTC
TRBD2,15,TRBV11-2,NA,TRBJ2-1,CASTRGGSFYNEQFF,TGTGCCAGCACCCGGGGAGGGTCATTCTACAATGAGCAGTTCTTC
TRBD1,15,TRBV6-5,few,TRBJ1-5,CASSQGTGNNQPQHF,TGTGCCAGCAGTCAGGGGACAGGGAACAATCAGCCCCAGCATTTT
TRBD2,17,TRBV7-2,few,TRBJ2-3,CAVEGTSGGPGLDTQYF,TGTGCCGTGGAGGGGACTAGCGGGGGCCCCGGGTTAGATACGCAGTATTTT
TRBD1,14,TRBV2,few,TRBJ1-1,CASSKTGRRTEAFF,TGTGCCAGCAGCAAGACAGGGCGGCGGACTGAAGCTTTCTTT
NA,15,TRBV4-2,NA,TRBJ2-2,CASSQLDILGGELFF,TGTGCCAGCAGCCAACTGGACATCCTGGGGGGGGAGCTGTTTTTT
TRBD2,16,TRBV10-3,NA,TRBJ2-5,CAISDLAGGAEKTQYF,TGTGCCATCAGTGACCTAGCGGGGGGGGCCGAGAAGACCCAGTACTTC
TRBD1,15,TRBV6-5,few,TRBJ1-6,CASSYTGGYNSPLHF,TGTGCCAGCAGTTACACAGGGGGTTATAATTCACCCCTCCACTTT
NA,18,TRBV27,many,TRBJ2-7,CASSLKSPRTGFSYEQYF,TGTGCCAGCAGTTTAAAGTCGCCTCGGACGGGATTCTCCTACGAGCAGTACTTC
NA,16,TRBV21-1,few,TRBJ2-7,CASSKASGGPHYEQYF,TGTGCCAGCAGCAAAGCGTCCGGGGGTCCTCACTACGAGCAGTACTTC
TRBD2,17,TRBV10-3,NA,TRBJ2-5,CAISEGGSGGSGETQYF,TGTGCCATCAGTGAGGGAGGTAGCGGGGGGTCTGGAGAGACCCAGTACTTC
TRBD1,16,TRBV11-2,NA,TRBJ2-5,CASSLGDRGPGETQYF,TGTGCCAGCAGCTTAGGAGACAGGGGGCCAGGGGAGACCCAGTACTTC
NA,15,TRBV6-5,NA,TRBJ1-5,CASSYGGSGNQPQHF,TGTGCCAGCAGTTATGGGGGCTCGGGCAATCAGCCCCAGCATTTT
TRBD2,13,TRBV2,many,TRBJ2-3,CASKPAGGHTQYF,TGTGCCAGCAAACCCGCGGGGGGTCATACGCAGTATTTT
NA,16,TRBV10-1,many,TRBJ2-7,CAAMDQRGGPTYEQYF,TGCGCCGCGATGGACCAGAGGGGGGGCCCTACCTACGAGCAGTACTTC
NA,15,TRBV19,few,TRBJ1-5,CASSILPGDNQPQHF,TGTGCCAGTAGTATTCTGCCAGGGGACAATCAGCCCCAGCATTTT
NA,13,TRBV4-2,few,TRBJ2-3,CASSHSSTDTQYF,TGTGCCAGCAGCCACTCTAGCACAGATACGCAGTATTTT
TRBD1,15,TRBV18,few,TRBJ2-1,CASSPQGQPYNEQFF,TGTGCCAGCTCACCGCAGGGACAGCCTTACAATGAGCAGTTCTTC
NA,13,TRBV29-1,few,TRBJ2-1,CSVLGYYGNEQFF,TGCAGCGTCCTTGGGTACTACGGCAATGAGCAGTTCTTC
TRBD1,12,TRBV6-5,once,TRBJ1-2,CASRDRGDGYTF,TGTGCCAGCAGAGACAGGGGCGATGGCTACACCTTC